Listed below are T cell receptor beta chains from one sample, sequenced in a study of cytomegalovirus exposure and HLA in healthy donors. Clones were sequenced by immunoSEQ multiplex PCR, and TCRdb holds only the in-frame ones, with some missing. The repertoire holds about 140,000 clones, with about 79% as singletons. The specimen was PBMCs. The origin of the receptors is a woman in her twenties or thirties in good health and CMV-seronegative. Each CDR3 is given with its conserved first and last residue. A D gene is named only where the DNA matches it firmly. Some rows have no size entry. The others give once, few or many, or a class for an expanded clone.

TGCGCCAGCAGTGAGGGGCTAGCGCCCGATACGCAGTATTTT | CASSEGLAPDTQYF | TRBJ2-3 | - | - | 14 | TRBV10-1
TGTGCCAGCAGTTCAGGGTCCCCAGGTAACACTGAAGCTTTCTTT | CASSSGSPGNTEAFF | TRBJ1-1 | - | few | 15 | TRBV6-1
TGTGCCAGCCCGAAGCAGGGACAGGGGTACGAGCAGTACTTC | CASPKQGQGYEQYF | TRBJ2-7 | TRBD1 | - | 14 | TRBV19
TGTGCCAGCAGCGTATTTGACAGAATGAACACTGAAGCTTTCTTT | CASSVFDRMNTEAFF | TRBJ1-1 | - | - | 15 | TRBV9
TGTGCCAGCTCACCCCGACAAGTTCAGGGGGCTGCCTACGAGCAGTACTTC | CASSPRQVQGAAYEQYF | TRBJ2-7 | TRBD1 | - | 17 | TRBV18
TGTGCCAGCATTCGCATGCGGGGGTTTAATGAAAAACTGTTTTTT | CASIRMRGFNEKLFF | TRBJ1-4 | - | - | 15 | TRBV2
TGTGCCAGCAGTTTCCTAGCGGGGGGGGAGACCCAGTACTTC | CASSFLAGGETQYF | TRBJ2-5 | TRBD2 | - | 14 | TRBV5-4
TGTGCCAGCAGCTTAGAGGAGGGGACGGGCTACACCTTC | CASSLEEGTGYTF | TRBJ1-2 | - | - | 13 | TRBV7-9
TGCGCCAGCAGTGACCAGGGTGTCTCTGGAAACACCATATATTTT | CASSDQGVSGNTIYF | TRBJ1-3 | - | once | 15 | TRBV10-1
TGTGCCAGCAGCCCTAGGAGGGGGCCTGAAAACATTCAGTACTTC | CASSPRRGPENIQYF | TRBJ2-4 | - | - | 15 | TRBV6-6